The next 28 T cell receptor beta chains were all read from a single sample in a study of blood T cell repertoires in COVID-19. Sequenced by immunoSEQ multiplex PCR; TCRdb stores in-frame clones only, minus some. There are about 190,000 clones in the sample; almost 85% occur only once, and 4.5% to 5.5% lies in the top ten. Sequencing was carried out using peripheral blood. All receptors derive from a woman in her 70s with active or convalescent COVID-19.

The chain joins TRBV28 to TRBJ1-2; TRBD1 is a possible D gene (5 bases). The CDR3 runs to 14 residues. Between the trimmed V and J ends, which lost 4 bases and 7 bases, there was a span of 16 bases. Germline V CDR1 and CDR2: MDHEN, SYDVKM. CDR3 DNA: TGTGCCAGCAGTTCTCCCCAGGGTTCGGGTGGCTACACCTTC. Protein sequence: CASSSPQGSGGYTF.

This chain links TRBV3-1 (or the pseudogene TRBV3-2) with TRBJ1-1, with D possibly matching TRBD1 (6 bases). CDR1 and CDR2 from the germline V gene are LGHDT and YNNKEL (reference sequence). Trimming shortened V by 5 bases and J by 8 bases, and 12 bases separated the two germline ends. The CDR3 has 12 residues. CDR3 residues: CASSVGQLEAFF. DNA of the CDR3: TGTGCCAGCAGCGTTGGACAGCTCGAAGCTTTCTTT.

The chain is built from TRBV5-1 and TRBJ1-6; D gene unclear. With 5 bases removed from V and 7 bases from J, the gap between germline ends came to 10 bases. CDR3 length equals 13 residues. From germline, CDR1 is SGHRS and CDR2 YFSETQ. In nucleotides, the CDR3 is TGCGCCAGCAGGTTCGGGGAAAATTCACCCCTCCACTTT. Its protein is CASRFGENSPLHF. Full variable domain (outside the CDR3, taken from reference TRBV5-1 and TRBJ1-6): KAGVTQTPRYLIKTRGQQVTLSCSPISGHRSVSWYQQTPGQGLQFLFEYFSETQRNKGNFPGRFSGRQFSNSRSEMNVSTLELGDSALYLCASRFGENSPLHFGNGTRLTVT.

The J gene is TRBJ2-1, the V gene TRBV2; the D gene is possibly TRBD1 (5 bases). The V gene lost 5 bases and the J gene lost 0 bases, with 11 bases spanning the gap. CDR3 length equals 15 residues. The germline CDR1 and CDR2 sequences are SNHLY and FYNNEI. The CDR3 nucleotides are TGTGCCAGCAGTTCAGGGTGGGGCTCCTACAATGAGCAGTTCTTC. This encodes CASSSGWGSYNEQFF.

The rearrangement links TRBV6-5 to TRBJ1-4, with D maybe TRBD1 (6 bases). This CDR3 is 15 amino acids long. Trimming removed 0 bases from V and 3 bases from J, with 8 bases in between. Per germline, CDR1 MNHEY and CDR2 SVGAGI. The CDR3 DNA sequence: TGTGCCAGCAGTTACTCGGCAGGGGCTAATGAAAAACTGTTTTTT. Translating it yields CASSYSAGANEKLFF.

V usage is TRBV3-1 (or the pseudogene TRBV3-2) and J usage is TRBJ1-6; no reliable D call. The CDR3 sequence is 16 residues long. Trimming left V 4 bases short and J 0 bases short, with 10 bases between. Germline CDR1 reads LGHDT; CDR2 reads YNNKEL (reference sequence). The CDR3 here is CASSPRTSSYNSPLHF. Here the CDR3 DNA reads TGTGCCAGCAGCCCCCGCACGAGCTCCTATAATTCACCCCTCCACTTT.

The chain's CDR3 is CASLPWLNSYEQYF. The CDR3 DNA is TGTGCCAGCCTTCCGTGGCTGAACTCCTACGAGCAGTACTTC. This chain connects TRBV3-1 (or the pseudogene TRBV3-2) to TRBJ2-7; D call uncertain. V lost 8 bases, J lost 0 bases, and 14 bases lay in between. This CDR3 is 14 amino acids long. Germline V CDR1 and CDR2: LGHDT, YNNKEL (reference sequence).

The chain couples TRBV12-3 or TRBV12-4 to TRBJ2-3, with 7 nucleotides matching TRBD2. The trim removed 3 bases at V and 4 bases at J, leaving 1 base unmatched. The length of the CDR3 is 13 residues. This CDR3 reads CASSLGRADTQYF. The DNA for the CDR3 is TGTGCCAGCAGTTTGGGGAGGGCAGATACGCAGTATTTT.

CDR3 loop: CASSSRTRGLAKNIQYF. CDR3 DNA sequence: TGTGCCAGTAGTTCCCGGACTAGAGGATTAGCCAAAAACATTCAGTACTTC. The chain uses TRBV19 and TRBJ2-4, with 7 positions matching TRBD2. V was clipped by 5 bases and J by 0 bases; unmatched bases: 10. Germline V gives CDR1 LNHDA, CDR2 SQIVND (reference sequence). This CDR3 comprises 17 residues.

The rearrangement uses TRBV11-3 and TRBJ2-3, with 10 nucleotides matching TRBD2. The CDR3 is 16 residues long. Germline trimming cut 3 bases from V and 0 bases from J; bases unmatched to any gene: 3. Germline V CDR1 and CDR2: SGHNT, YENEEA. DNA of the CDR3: TGTGCCAGCAGCTTCGGACTAGCGGCTAGCACAGATACGCAGTATTTT. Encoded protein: CASSFGLAASTDTQYF.

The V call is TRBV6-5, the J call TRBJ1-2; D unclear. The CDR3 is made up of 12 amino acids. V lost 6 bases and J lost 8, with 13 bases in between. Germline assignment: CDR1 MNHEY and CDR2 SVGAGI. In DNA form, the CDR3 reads TGTGCCAGCAGGCGGGCGGCAGGCGGCTACACCTTC. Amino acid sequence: CASRRAAGGYTF.

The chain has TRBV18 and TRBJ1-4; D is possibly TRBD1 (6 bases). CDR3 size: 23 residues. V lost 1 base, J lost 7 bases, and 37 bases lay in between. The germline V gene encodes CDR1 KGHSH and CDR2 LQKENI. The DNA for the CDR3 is TGTGCCAGCTCACCACTGACCTACCGGAAGGGGGTTTACAAATCGGGACGGGGTGAAAAACTGTTTTTT. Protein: CASSPLTYRKGVYKSGRGEKLFF.

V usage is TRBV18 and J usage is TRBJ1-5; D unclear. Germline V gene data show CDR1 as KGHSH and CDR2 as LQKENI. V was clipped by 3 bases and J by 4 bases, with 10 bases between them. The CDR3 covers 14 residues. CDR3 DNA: TGTGCCAGCTCACCCCTCCAGATTAATCAGCCCCAGCATTTT. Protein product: CASSPLQINQPQHF.

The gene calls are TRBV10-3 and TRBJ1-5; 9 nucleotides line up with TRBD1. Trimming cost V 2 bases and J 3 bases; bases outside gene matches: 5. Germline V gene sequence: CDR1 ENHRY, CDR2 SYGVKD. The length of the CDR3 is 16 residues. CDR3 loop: CAISEQDRGNNQPQHF. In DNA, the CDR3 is TGTGCCATCAGTGAGCAGGACAGGGGCAACAATCAGCCCCAGCATTTT.

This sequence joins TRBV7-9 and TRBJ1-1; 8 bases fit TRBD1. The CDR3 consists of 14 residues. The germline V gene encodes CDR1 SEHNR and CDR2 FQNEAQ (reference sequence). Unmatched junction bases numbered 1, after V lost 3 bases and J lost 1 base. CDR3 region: CASSFQGANTEAFF. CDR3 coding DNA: TGTGCCAGCAGCTTTCAGGGGGCGAACACTGAAGCTTTCTTT.

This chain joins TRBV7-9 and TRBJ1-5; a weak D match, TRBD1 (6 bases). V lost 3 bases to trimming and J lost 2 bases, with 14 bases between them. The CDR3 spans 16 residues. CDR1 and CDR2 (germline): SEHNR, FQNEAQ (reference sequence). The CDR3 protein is CASSFGGAYGNQPQHF. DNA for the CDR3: TGTGCCAGCAGCTTTGGGGGGGCGTATGGCAATCAGCCCCAGCATTTT.

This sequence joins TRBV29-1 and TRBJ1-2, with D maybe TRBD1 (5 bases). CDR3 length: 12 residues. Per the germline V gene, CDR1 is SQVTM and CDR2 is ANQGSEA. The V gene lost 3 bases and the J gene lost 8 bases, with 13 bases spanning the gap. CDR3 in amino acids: CSVDRVLHGYTF. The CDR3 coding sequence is TGCAGCGTTGACAGGGTACTGCACGGCTACACCTTC.

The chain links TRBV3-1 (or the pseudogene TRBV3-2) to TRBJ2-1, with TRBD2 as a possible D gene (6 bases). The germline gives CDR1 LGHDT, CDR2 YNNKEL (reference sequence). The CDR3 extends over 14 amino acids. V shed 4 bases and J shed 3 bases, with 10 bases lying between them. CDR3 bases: TGTGCCAGCAGCCGATTGGACTACTACAATGAGCAGTTCTTC. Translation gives CASSRLDYYNEQFF.

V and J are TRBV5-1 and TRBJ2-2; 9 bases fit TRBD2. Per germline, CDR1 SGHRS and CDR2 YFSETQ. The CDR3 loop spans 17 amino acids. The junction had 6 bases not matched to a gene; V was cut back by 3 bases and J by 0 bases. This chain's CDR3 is CASSWGTSFSNTGELFF. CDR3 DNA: TGCGCCAGCAGCTGGGGGACTAGCTTTTCGAACACCGGGGAGCTGTTTTTT.

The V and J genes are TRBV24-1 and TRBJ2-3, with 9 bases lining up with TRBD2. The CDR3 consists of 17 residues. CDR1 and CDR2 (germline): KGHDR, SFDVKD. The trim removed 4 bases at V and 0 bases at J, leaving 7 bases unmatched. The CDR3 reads CATSDSSTSGSTDTQYF. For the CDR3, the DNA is TGTGCCACCAGTGACTCCTCAACTAGCGGGAGCACAGATACGCAGTATTTT.

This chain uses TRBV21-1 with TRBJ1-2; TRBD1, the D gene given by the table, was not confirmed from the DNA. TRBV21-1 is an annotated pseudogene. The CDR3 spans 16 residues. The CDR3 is CASSKVGGAMIDGYTF. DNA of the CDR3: TGTGCCAGCAGCAAGGTAGGTGGGGCAATGATCGATGGCTACACCTTC.

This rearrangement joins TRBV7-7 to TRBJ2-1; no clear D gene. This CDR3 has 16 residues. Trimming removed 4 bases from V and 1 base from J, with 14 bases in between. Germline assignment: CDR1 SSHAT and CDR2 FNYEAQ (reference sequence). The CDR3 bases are TGTGCCAGCAGCTCCCCACAAGAGGTTTCCTACAATGAGCAGTTCTTC. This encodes CASSSPQEVSYNEQFF.

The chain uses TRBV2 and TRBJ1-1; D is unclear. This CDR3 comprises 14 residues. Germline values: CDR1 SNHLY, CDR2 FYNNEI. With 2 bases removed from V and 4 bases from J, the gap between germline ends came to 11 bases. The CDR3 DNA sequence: TGTGCCAGCAGTGAAACGGCAGCGGGCACTGAAGCTTTCTTT. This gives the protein CASSETAAGTEAFF.

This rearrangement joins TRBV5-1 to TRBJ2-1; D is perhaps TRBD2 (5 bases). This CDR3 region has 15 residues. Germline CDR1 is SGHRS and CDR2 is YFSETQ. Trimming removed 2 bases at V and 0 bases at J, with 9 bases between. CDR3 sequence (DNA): TGCGCCAGCAGCTTAGCGGATAGCTCCTACAATGAGCAGTTCTTC. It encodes CASSLADSSYNEQFF.

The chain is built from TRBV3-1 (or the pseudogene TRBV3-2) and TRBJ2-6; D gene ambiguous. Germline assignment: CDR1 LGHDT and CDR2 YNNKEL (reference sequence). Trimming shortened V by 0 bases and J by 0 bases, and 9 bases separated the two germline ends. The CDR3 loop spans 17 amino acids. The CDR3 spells CASSQDLYFSGANVLTF. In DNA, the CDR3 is TGTGCCAGCAGCCAAGACCTCTATTTCTCTGGGGCCAACGTCCTGACTTTC.

The CDR3 reads CASSFKRLYEQYF. The CDR3 region has the DNA TGTGCCAGCAGCTTCAAGCGCCTCTACGAGCAGTACTTC. The chain couples TRBV5-6 to TRBJ2-7; D is uncertain. The germline gives CDR1 SGHDT, CDR2 YYEEEE. V was trimmed by 2 bases and J by 3 bases, leaving 9 bases between them. CDR3 size: 13 residues.

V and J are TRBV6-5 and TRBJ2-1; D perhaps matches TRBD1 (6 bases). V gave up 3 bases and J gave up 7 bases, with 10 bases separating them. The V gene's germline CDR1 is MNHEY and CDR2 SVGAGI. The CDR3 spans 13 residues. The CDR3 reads CASSYGRGNEQFF. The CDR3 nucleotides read TGTGCCAGCAGTTATGGCAGGGGTAATGAGCAGTTCTTC.

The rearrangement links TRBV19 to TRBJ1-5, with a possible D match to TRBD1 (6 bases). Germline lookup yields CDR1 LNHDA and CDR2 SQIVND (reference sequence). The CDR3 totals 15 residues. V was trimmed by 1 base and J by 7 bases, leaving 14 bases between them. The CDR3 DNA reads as TGTGCCAGTAGTATAGTGGGAACAGGGAAGCAGCCCCAGCATTTT. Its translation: CASSIVGTGKQPQHF.